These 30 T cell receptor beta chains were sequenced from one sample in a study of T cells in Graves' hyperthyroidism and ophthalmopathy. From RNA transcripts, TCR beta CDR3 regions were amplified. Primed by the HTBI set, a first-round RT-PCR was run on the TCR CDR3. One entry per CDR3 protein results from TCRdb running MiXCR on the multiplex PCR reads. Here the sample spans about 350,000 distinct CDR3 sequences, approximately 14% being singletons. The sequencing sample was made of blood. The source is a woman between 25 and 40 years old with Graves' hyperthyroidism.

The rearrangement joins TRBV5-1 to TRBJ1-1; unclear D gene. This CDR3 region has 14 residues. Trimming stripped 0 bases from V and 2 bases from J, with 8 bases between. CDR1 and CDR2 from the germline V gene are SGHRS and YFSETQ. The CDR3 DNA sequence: TGCGCCAGCAGCTTGGGGGGTGATAACACTGAAGCTTTCTTT. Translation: CASSLGGDNTEAFF.

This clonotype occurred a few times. CDR3 protein: CASSDLPSSYEQYF. CDR3 coding DNA: TGTGCCAGCAGCGATCTACCTAGCTCCTACGAGCAGTACTTC. This chain joins TRBV7-2 and TRBJ2-7, with D hard to call. Looked up from germline, CDR1 is SGHTA and CDR2 is FQGNSA. This CDR3 comprises 14 residues. V lost 5 bases to trimming and J lost 0 bases, with 11 bases between them. Full variable domain (rest looked up from reference TRBV7-2 and TRBJ2-7): GAGVSQSPSNKVTEKGKDVELRCDPISGHTALYWYRQSLGQGLEFLIYFQGNSAPDKSGLPSDRFSAERTGGSVSTLTIQRTQQEDSAVYLCASSDLPSSYEQYFGPGTRLTVT.

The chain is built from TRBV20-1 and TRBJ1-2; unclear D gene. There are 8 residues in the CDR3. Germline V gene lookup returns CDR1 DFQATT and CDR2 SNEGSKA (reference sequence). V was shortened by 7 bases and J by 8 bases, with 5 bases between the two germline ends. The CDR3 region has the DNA TGCAGTGAAGAGGGCTACACCTTC. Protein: CSEEGYTF.

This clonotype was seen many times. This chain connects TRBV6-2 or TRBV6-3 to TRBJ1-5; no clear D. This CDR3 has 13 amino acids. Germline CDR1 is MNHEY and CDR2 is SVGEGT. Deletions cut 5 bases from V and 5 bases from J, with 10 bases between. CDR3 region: CASSGRRDQPQHF. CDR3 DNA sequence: TGTGCCAGCAGTGGACGCCGAGATCAGCCCCAGCATTTT.

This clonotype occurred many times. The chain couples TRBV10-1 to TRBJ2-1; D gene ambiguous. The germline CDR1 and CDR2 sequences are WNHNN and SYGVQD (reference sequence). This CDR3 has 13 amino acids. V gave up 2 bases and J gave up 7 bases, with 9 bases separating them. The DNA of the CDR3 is TGCGCCAGCAGTGAGGGGGTGATGAATGAGCAGTTCTTC. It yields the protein CASSEGVMNEQFF.

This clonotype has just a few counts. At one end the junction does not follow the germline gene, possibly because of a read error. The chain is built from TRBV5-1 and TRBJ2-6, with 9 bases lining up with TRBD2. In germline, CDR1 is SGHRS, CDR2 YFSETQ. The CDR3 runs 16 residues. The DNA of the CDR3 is TGCGCCAGCAGCTTGGACAGGGCGGGAGGGGCCAGCGTCCTGACTTTC. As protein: CASSLDRAGGASVLTF.

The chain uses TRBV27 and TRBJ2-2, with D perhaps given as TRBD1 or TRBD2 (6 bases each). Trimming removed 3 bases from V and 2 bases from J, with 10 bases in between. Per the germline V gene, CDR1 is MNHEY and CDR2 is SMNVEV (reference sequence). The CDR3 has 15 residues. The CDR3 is CASSFSGGNTGELFF. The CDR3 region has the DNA TGTGCCAGCAGTTTTTCCGGGGGCAACACCGGGGAGCTGTTTTTT.

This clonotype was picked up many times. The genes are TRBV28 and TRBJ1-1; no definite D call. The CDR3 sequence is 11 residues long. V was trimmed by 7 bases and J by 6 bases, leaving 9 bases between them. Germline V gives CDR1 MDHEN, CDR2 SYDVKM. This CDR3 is CASTSAAEAFF. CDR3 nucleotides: TGTGCCAGCACTTCTGCCGCTGAAGCTTTCTTT.

The CDR3 region has the DNA TGTGCCAGCAGCCAAGATTCGGGGACAGGTCAGCCCCAGCATTTT. Residues: CASSQDSGTGQPQHF. The chain recombines TRBV3-1 with TRBJ1-5, with TRBD1 matching 8 bases. Germline V lookup: CDR1 LGHDT, CDR2 YNNKEL (reference sequence). The ends lost 0 bases at V and 6 bases at J; junction bases unmatched: 4. The CDR3 is made up of 15 amino acids.

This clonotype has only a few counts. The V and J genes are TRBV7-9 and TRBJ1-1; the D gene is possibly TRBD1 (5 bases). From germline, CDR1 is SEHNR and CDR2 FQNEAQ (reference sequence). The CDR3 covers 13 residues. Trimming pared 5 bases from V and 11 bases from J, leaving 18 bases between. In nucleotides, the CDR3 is TGTGCCAGCAGCGCCCCTGGGATTGGGGGGGCTTTCTTT. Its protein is CASSAPGIGGAFF.

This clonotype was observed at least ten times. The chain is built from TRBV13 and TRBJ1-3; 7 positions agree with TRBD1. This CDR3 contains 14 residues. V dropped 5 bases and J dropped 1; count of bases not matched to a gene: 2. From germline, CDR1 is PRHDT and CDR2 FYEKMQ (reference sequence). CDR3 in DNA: TGTGCCAGCAGCGCGGACAGGTCTGGAAACACCATATATTTT. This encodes CASSADRSGNTIYF. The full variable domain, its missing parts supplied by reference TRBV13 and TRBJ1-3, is AAGVIQSPRHLIKEKRETATLKCYPIPRHDTVYWYQQGPGQDPQFLISFYEKMQSDKGSIPDRFSAQQFSDYHSELNMSSLELGDSALYFCASSADRSGNTIYFGEGSWLTVV.

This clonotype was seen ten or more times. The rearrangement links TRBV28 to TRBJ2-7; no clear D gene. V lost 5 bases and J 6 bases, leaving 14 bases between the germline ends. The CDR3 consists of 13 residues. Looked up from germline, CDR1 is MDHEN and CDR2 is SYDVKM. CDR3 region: CASSRASGGEQYF. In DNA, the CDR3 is TGTGCCAGCAGTCGGGCTTCAGGTGGCGAGCAGTACTTC.

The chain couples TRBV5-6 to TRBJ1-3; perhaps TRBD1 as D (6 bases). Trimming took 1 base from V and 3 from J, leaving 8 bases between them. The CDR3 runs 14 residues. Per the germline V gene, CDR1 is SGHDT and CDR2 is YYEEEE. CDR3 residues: CASSLRDIGNTIYF. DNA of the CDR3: TGTGCCAGCAGCTTGAGGGACATTGGAAACACCATATATTTT.

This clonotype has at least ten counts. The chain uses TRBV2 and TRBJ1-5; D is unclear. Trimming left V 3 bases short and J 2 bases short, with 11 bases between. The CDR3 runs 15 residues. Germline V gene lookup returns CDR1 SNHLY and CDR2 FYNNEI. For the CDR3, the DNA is TGTGCCAGCAGTGAGCAGCCCGCAGGCAATCAGCCCCAGCATTTT. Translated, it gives CASSEQPAGNQPQHF.

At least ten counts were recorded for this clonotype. The DNA for the CDR3 is TGTGCCAGCAATCTGGGACAGGGATCGACTGAAGCTTTCTTT. Its translation is CASNLGQGSTEAFF. V is TRBV6-1 and J is TRBJ1-1; 9 positions agree with TRBD1. Germline-derived CDR1 and CDR2 are MNHNS and SASEGT. The CDR3 length is 14 residues. Trimming at V came to 7 bases and at J to 5 bases, leaving 8 bases not matched to a gene.

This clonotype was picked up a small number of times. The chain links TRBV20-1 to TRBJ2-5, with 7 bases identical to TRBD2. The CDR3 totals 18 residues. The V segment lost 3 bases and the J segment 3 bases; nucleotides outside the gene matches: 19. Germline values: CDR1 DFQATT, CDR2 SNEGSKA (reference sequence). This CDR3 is CSASSFSSGEGLEETQYF. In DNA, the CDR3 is TGCAGTGCTAGTAGTTTTTCTTCGGGGGAGGGCCTCGAAGAGACCCAGTACTTC.

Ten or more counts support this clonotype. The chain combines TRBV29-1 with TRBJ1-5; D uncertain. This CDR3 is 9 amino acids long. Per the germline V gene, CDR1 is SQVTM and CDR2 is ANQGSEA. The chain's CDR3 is CSTGQPQHF. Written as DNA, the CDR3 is TGCAGTACTGGTCAGCCCCAGCATTTT.

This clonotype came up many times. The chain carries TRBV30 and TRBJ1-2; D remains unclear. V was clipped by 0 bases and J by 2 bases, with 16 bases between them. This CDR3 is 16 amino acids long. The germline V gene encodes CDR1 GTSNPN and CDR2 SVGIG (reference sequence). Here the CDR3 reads CAWSVRSKGRNYGYTF. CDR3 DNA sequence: TGTGCCTGGAGTGTTAGGAGTAAGGGAAGAAACTATGGCTACACCTTC.

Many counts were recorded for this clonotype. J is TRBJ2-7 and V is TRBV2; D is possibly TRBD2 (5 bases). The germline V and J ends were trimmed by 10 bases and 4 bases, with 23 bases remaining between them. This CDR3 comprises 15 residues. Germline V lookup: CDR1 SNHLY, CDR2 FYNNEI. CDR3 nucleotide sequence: TGTGCCATCGAGGGCAACGAGCCCCGGTTTTACGAGCAGTACTTC. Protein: CAIEGNEPRFYEQYF.

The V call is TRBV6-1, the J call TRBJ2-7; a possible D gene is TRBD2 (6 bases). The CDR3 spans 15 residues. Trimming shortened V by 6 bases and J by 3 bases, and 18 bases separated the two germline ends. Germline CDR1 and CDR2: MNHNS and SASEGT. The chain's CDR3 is CASRPGVISGYEQYF. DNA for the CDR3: TGTGCCAGCAGGCCGGGGGTTATCAGTGGCTACGAGCAGTACTTC.

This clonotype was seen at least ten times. The DNA of the CDR3 is TGTGCCAGCAGCTTAGGGTATAGGACACATAATGAGCAGTTCTTC. Its protein product is CASSLGYRTHNEQFF. The rearrangement links TRBV7-2 to TRBJ2-1; weak D call: TRBD1 (5 bases). With 1 base removed from V and 7 bases from J, the gap between germline ends came to 14 bases. The CDR3 has 15 amino acids. The germline V gene has CDR1 SGHTA and CDR2 FQGNSA.

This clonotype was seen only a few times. In nucleotides, the CDR3 is TGTGCCAGTAGTATAGATCGACAGGGGCAGGGGCCGTCCGACTCTGGGGCCAACGTCCTGACTTTC. This gives the protein CASSIDRQGQGPSDSGANVLTF. This sequence joins TRBV19 and TRBJ2-6, with 8 positions matching TRBD1. Unmatched junction bases numbered 16, after V lost 0 bases and J lost 0 bases. This CDR3 is built from 22 residues. From germline, CDR1 is LNHDA and CDR2 SQIVND (reference sequence).

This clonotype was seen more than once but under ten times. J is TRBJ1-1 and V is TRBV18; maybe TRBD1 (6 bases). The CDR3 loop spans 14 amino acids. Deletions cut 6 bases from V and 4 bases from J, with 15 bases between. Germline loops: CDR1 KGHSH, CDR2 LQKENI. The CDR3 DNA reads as TGTGCCAGCTCTCCGGGGGGCTCGGGCACTGAAGCTTTCTTT. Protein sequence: CASSPGGSGTEAFF.

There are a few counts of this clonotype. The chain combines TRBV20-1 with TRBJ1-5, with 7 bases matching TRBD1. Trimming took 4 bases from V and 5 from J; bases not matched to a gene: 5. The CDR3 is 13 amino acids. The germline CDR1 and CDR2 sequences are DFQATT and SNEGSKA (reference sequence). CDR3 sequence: CSATGQNDQPQHF. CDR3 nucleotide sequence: TGCAGTGCTACGGGACAGAACGATCAGCCCCAGCATTTT.

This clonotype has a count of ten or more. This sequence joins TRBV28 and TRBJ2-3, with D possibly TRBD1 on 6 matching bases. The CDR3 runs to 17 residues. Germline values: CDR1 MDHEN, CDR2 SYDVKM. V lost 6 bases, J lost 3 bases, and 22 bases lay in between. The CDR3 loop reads CASRATGQPTGTDTQYF. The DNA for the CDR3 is TGTGCCAGCAGAGCAACAGGACAGCCCACAGGGACAGATACGCAGTATTTT.

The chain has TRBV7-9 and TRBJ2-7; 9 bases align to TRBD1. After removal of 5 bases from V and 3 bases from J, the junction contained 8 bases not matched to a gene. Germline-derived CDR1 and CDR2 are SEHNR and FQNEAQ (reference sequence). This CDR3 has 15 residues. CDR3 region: CASSPRPGQGYEQYF. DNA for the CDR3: TGTGCCAGCAGCCCCCGACCGGGACAGGGCTACGAGCAGTACTTC.

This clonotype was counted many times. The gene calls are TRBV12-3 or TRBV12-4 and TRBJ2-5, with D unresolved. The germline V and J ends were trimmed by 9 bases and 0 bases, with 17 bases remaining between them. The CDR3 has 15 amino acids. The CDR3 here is CARIWWNSYQETQYF. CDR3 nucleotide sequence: TGTGCCAGGATTTGGTGGAACTCCTACCAAGAGACCCAGTACTTC.

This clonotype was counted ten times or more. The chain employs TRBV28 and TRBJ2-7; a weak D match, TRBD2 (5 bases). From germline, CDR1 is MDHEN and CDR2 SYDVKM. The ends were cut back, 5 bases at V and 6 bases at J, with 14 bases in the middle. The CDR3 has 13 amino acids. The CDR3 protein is CASSPTGVGEQYF. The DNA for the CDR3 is TGTGCCAGCAGTCCCACCGGGGTCGGCGAGCAGTACTTC.

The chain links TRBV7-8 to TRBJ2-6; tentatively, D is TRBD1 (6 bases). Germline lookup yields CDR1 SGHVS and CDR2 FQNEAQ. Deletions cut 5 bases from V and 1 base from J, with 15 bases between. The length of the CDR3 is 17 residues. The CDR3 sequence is CASSVQGHRSGANVLTF. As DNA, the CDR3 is TGTGCCAGCAGCGTACAGGGACACCGGTCTGGGGCCAACGTCCTGACTTTC.

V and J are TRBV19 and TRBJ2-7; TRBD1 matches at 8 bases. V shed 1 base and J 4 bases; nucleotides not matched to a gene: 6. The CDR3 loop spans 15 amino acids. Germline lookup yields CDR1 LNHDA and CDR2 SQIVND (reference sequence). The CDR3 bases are TGTGCCAGTAGTATAGGCCCGGGACAGGAATACGAGCAGTACTTC. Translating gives CASSIGPGQEYEQYF.